This is a list of T cell receptor beta chains from one sample in a study of blood T cell repertoires in COVID-19. Clones were read by immunoSEQ multiplex PCR, and TCRdb kept only the in-frame ones, dropping some. The sample lists approximately 75,000 clones; around 83% were seen once. Sequences were obtained from peripheral blood. The source is a woman between 45 and 65 years old with acute or convalescent COVID-19. CDR3s include the opening cysteine and the closing phenylalanine or tryptophan. Fields, in order: J gene, D gene, V gene, clone size, CDR3 DNA, CDR3 protein. D genes are given only for firm matches. Clone size is shown for a subset of rows, as once, few, many or a class of expanded clone.

TRBJ1-2	.	TRBV4-2	.	TGTGCCAGCAGCCAAGGATTAGGAGGGTTGGGCTATGGCTACACCTTC	CASSQGLGGLGYGYTF
TRBJ1-5	TRBD1	TRBV19	.	TGTGCCAGTAGATCGGCTGGACAGGGGCGTCAGCCCCAGCATTTT	CASRSAGQGRQPQHF
TRBJ1-5	.	TRBV3-1/TRBV3-2	.	TGTGCCAGCAGTCACACTAGCAATCAGCCCCAGCATTTT	CASSHTSNQPQHF
TRBJ2-7	.	TRBV4-3	.	TGCGCCAGCAGCCAATGGAGGGGATACGAGCAGTACTTC	CASSQWRGYEQYF
TRBJ2-2	.	TRBV19	few	TGTGCCAGTAGCCCCCCTACTCTCTTGGGTAGGGGGAACACCGGGGAGCTGTTTTTT	CASSPPTLLGRGNTGELFF
TRBJ2-5	TRBD1	TRBV7-2	.	TGTGCCAGCAGCTTAGCGGGGACAGGGTTTAGGAAGACCCAGTACTTC	CASSLAGTGFRKTQYF
TRBJ2-2	.	TRBV28	.	TGTGCCAGCACTAAGCAAACCGGGGAGCTGTTTTTT	CASTKQTGELFF
TRBJ2-1	TRBD2	TRBV11-2	.	TGTGCCAGCAGCTTAGTTGGGACTAGCTCTGAGCAGTTCTTC	CASSLVGTSSEQFF
TRBJ2-1	TRBD2	TRBV28	.	TGTGCCAGCAGCGAACCGGGACTAGCGACATTTGAGCAGTTCTTC	CASSEPGLATFEQFF
TRBJ1-1	.	TRBV30	once	TGTGCCTGGAGCGAGGACATCGAGAGCACTGAAGCTTTCTTT	CAWSEDIESTEAFF
TRBJ2-3	.	TRBV5-1	.	TGCGCCAGCAGCTTTATGGGAGGATCGGGAGATACGCAGTATTTT	CASSFMGGSGDTQYF
TRBJ2-5	TRBD2	TRBV6-6	.	TGTGCCAGCGGCCCCGGGTGGGGGGGGTACCAAGAGACCCAGTACTTC	CASGPGWGGYQETQYF
TRBJ1-2	TRBD1	TRBV24-1	few	TGTGCCACCCAACAGGGGACAAACTATGGCTACACCTTC	CATQQGTNYGYTF
TRBJ2-7	TRBD2	TRBV7-8	.	TGTGCCAGCAGCTTAGTACTAGCGGCCCTCTCCTACGAGCAGTACTTC	CASSLVLAALSYEQYF
TRBJ1-1	.	TRBV12-3/TRBV12-4	.	TGTGCCAGCAAACGGGTCATGAACACTGAAGCTTTCTTT	CASKRVMNTEAFF
TRBJ1-1	.	TRBV27	.	TGTGCCAGCTGCCTGCAGGGGAAAGGCACTGAAGCTTTCTTT	CASCLQGKGTEAFF
TRBJ1-5	TRBD1	TRBV15	.	TGTGCCACCAGCAGAAACGACCGACAGGGCGATCAGCCCCAGCATTTT	CATSRNDRQGDQPQHF
TRBJ2-1	TRBD1	TRBV9	.	TGTGCCAGCAGCGTAGAACAGGGGGCATGGAATGAGCAGTTCTTC	CASSVEQGAWNEQFF
TRBJ1-2	.	TRBV6-5	.	TGTGCCAGCACCAACGGGGGGACCCCCTTCTATGGCTACACCTTC	CASTNGGTPFYGYTF
TRBJ2-1	.	TRBV2	.	TGTGCCAGCAGTGATCGAGGGCATGAGCAGTTCTTC	CASSDRGHEQFF
TRBJ1-1	TRBD1	TRBV5-8	.	TGTGCCAGCAGCTTGCAGGGGGGGAACACTGAAGCTTTCTTT	CASSLQGGNTEAFF
TRBJ2-7	.	TRBV5-4	few	TGTGCCAGCAGCTCGGGACTGAGCTCCTACGAGCAGTACTTC	CASSSGLSSYEQYF
TRBJ1-2	.	TRBV30	.	TGTGCCTGGACACCGGGTAGCCTCTATGGCTACACCTTC	CAWTPGSLYGYTF
TRBJ2-1	TRBD1	TRBV4-3	.	TGCGCCAGCAGCCAAGATCACGGGACAGGTGGCAAGAATGAGCAGTTCTTC	CASSQDHGTGGKNEQFF
TRBJ2-1	.	TRBV4-2	.	TGTGCCAGCAGCCAAGAATTCGGGTTAGCCTACAATGAGCAGTTCTTC	CASSQEFGLAYNEQFF
TRBJ2-5	TRBD2	TRBV6-1	.	TGTGCCAGCAGTGGACAGAACTTAAGGACTAGCGGAAAAGAGACCCAGTACTTC	CASSGQNLRTSGKETQYF
TRBJ1-3	.	TRBV5-6	few	TGTGCCAGCAGCCTGGGGGCTACAGGCTTCTCTGGAAACACCATATATTTT	CASSLGATGFSGNTIYF
TRBJ2-1	TRBD1	TRBV25-1	once	TGTGCCAGCAGTGATCAGAGACAGGGATCCTACAATGAGCAGTTCTTC	CASSDQRQGSYNEQFF
TRBJ2-7	.	TRBV2	once	TGTGCCAGCAAGTCTAGCAGCCAGGAGTACGAGCAGTACTTC	CASKSSSQEYEQYF
TRBJ1-6	.	TRBV5-6	.	TGTGCCAGCAGCTTGGAAGTTAGCTCCTATAATTCACCCCTCCACTTT	CASSLEVSSYNSPLHF
TRBJ2-5	TRBD2	TRBV18	few	TGTGCCAGCTCACCACAGTTTAGCGGGGAAGAGACCCAGTACTTC	CASSPQFSGEETQYF
TRBJ2-7	TRBD1	TRBV3-1/TRBV3-2	.	TGTGCCAGCAGCCAAGAACAGGGGTACGAGCAGTACTTC	CASSQEQGYEQYF
TRBJ2-1	TRBD1	TRBV18	.	TGTGCCAGCTCGGGACAGACGAGCTACAATGAGCAGTTCTTC	CASSGQTSYNEQFF
TRBJ2-3	TRBD1	TRBV3-1/TRBV3-2	.	TGTGCCAGCAGCCAAGGACAGGGGCGGACAGATACGCAGTATTTT	CASSQGQGRTDTQYF
TRBJ1-5	.	TRBV27	.	TGTGCCAGCAGTCGGGAAGGGGGAAATCAGCCCCAGCATTTT	CASSREGGNQPQHF
TRBJ1-2	.	TRBV19	.	TGTGCCAGTAGGACCCGGCAGGGGAACTATGGCTACACCTTC	CASRTRQGNYGYTF
TRBJ1-5	TRBD1	TRBV10-3	few	TGTGCCATCAGTTCCGGGACAGGGGAACGGCCCCAGCATTTT	CAISSGTGERPQHF
TRBJ1-1	.	TRBV18	.	TGTGCCAGCTCACCTCGACAGAGTGAAGCTTTCTTT	CASSPRQSEAFF
TRBJ1-5	.	TRBV6-5	.	TGTGCCAGCAGTTACTCGCGGGGGTCTGGTCAGCCCCAGCATTTT	CASSYSRGSGQPQHF
TRBJ1-5	.	TRBV18	.	TGTGCCAGCTCCCCCGGACAGATTTTAGGAGGCCAGCCCCAGCATTTT	CASSPGQILGGQPQHF
TRBJ1-4	TRBD1	TRBV5-1	.	TGCGCCAGCACGCCGACAGGGCCGGGAGAAAAACTGTTTTTT	CASTPTGPGEKLFF
TRBJ1-1	TRBD1	TRBV28	.	TGTGCCAGCAGTTACTGGGACAGGGTAGAACCTGAAGCTTTCTTT	CASSYWDRVEPEAFF
TRBJ2-1	.	TRBV11-2	.	TGTGCCAGCAGCTTAGATCTGTCTAGAAACTATGAGCAGTTCTTC	CASSLDLSRNYEQFF
TRBJ1-6	.	TRBV7-6	.	TGTGCCAGCGGGTTATTAGCCAATTCACCCCTCCACTTT	CASGLLANSPLHF
TRBJ2-3	.	TRBV29-1	once	TGCAGCGTTCAAGGGGGGGGTGAAACTAGCACAGATACGCAGTATTTT	CSVQGGGETSTDTQYF
TRBJ1-5	.	TRBV10-3	.	TGTGCCATCAGTGACAGGGATAGCAATCAGCCCCAGCATTTT	CAISDRDSNQPQHF
TRBJ2-2	.	TRBV6-5	.	TGTGCCAGCAGCCTGACAGCGTTGAACACCGGGGAGCTGTTTTTT	CASSLTALNTGELFF